This is a list of T cell receptor beta chains from one sample in a study of blood T cell repertoires in COVID-19. TCRdb keeps only in-frame clones here, not all; method: immunoSEQ multiplex PCR. The data contain fewer than 450,000 clones, about nine tenths of them seen just once; the ten biggest clones take up approximately 0.65%. The sample was PBMCs or T cells enriched from blood (not recorded which). Source of these receptors: a man between 18 and 29 years old who had recovered from COVID-19. Both conserved end residues are trimmed from each CDR3. Each record gives: CDR3 protein, V gene, J gene.

CDR3aa: ASSIAGGPLHGPQH
v_gene: TRBV19
j_gene: TRBJ1-5

CDR3aa: ASRLTGDWVLH
v_gene: TRBV6-5
j_gene: TRBJ1-6

CDR3aa: ASNRLWDRTSTYEQY
v_gene: TRBV7-2
j_gene: TRBJ2-7

CDR3aa: ASSLENGGVNTEAF
v_gene: TRBV5-1
j_gene: TRBJ1-1

CDR3aa: ASSLLVNVDEQY
v_gene: TRBV18
j_gene: TRBJ2-7

CDR3aa: ASSQGGQGNYGYT
v_gene: TRBV3-1/TRBV3-2
j_gene: TRBJ1-2

CDR3aa: ASSRGTGVSNQPQH
v_gene: TRBV3-1/TRBV3-2
j_gene: TRBJ1-5

CDR3aa: ASSPTGGRGYT
v_gene: TRBV3-1/TRBV3-2
j_gene: TRBJ1-2

CDR3aa: ASSPPDRNYEQY
v_gene: TRBV28
j_gene: TRBJ2-7

CDR3aa: ASSDLSYEQY
v_gene: TRBV25-1
j_gene: TRBJ2-7